The next 30 T cell receptor beta chains were all read from a single sample in a study of response to subunit inactivated influenza vaccine. One entry per CDR3 protein results from TCRdb running MiXCR on the RT-PCR reads. The sample lists about 310,000 distinct CDR3 sequences; roughly 22% were seen once. The sample in question was PBMCs from blood, obtained approximately 22 months after vaccination. The source is a man aged 50-75 years who received an inactivated influenza vaccine.

This clonotype was found a few times. The chain uses TRBV4-2 and TRBJ1-2; maybe TRBD1 (6 bases). The V gene's germline CDR1 is LGHNA and CDR2 YNFKEQ. This CDR3 has 16 amino acids. Trimming cost V 0 bases and J 8 bases, with 19 bases left between them. In DNA, the CDR3 is TGTGCCAGCAGCCAAGATAAGTCAGGGGCTTATCGAGGCTACACCTTC. Translated: CASSQDKSGAYRGYTF.

This clonotype was counted between two and nine times. Compared with germline, one end of the junction differs, possibly owing to a read error. This chain links TRBV29-1 with TRBJ1-2, with 10 bases matching TRBD1. The V gene's germline CDR1 is SQVTM and CDR2 ANQGSEA. The CDR3 contains 13 residues. This CDR3 reads CSVVGTGVTPGAF. Written as DNA, the CDR3 is TGCAGCGTTGTTGGGACAGGGGTTACCCCCGGCGCCTTC. Supplemented by reference TRBV29-1 and TRBJ1-2, the full variable domain reads SAVISQKPSRDICQRGTSLTIQCQVDSQVTMMFWYRQQPGQSLTLIATANQGSEATYESGFVIDKFPISRPNLTFSTLTVSNMSPEDSSIYLCSVVGTGVTPGAFGSGTRLTVV.

This clonotype was found a few times. The chain combines TRBV6-1 with TRBJ1-6; D possibly corresponds to TRBD1 (6 bases). CDR1 and CDR2 from the germline V gene are MNHNS and SASEGT. V lost 6 bases and J lost 6, with 12 bases in between. The CDR3 runs to 14 residues. The CDR3 spells CASRPDSLNSPLHF. CDR3 in DNA: TGTGCCAGCAGGCCGGACAGTCTTAATTCACCCCTCCACTTT.

This clonotype was counted a few times. The V call is TRBV27, the J call TRBJ2-7; TRBD2 aligns across 13 bases. Unmatched junction bases numbered 3, after V lost 1 base and J lost 0 bases. This CDR3 region has 17 residues. Germline CDR1 and CDR2: MNHEY and SMNVEV (reference sequence). In DNA, the CDR3 is TGTGCCAGCAGTTTATGGACTAGCGGGGGCTCCTCCTACGAGCAGTACTTC. It specifies CASSLWTSGGSSYEQYF.

The genes are TRBV29-1 and TRBJ1-5; no definite D call. CDR3 size: 13 residues. Trimming pared 4 bases from V and 5 bases from J, leaving 12 bases between. CDR1 is SQVTM, CDR2 ANQGSEA, per germline. The CDR3 nucleotides read TGCAGCGTTGCTCCCGGCCGGGATCAGCCCCAGCATTTT. This codes for CSVAPGRDQPQHF.

There are a few counts of this clonotype. This chain links TRBV19 with TRBJ2-1; 10 bases are shared with TRBD2. This CDR3 is built from 16 residues. J lost 4 bases, V lost 4 bases, and 7 bases had no gene match. Germline CDR1 LNHDA, CDR2 SQIVND (reference sequence). CDR3 nucleotide sequence: TGTGCCAGTAGTAGACGGGCTAGCGGGAGTTACAATGAGCAGTTCTTC. Its translation is CASSRRASGSYNEQFF. The whole variable domain, filled in from reference TRBV19 and TRBJ2-1, reads DGGITQSPKYLFRKEGQNVTLSCEQNLNHDAMYWYRQDPGQGLRLIYYSQIVNDFQKGDIAEGYSVSREKKESFPLTVTSAQKNPTAFYLCASSRRASGSYNEQFFGPGTRLTVL.

This clonotype showed up just a few times. The chain combines TRBV6-5 with TRBJ1-1, with D possibly matching TRBD1 (5 bases). Trimming cost V 1 base and J 6 bases, with 12 bases left between them. This CDR3 comprises 14 residues. Germline V lookup: CDR1 MNHEY, CDR2 SVGAGI. CDR3: CASSYYGEGAEAFF. CDR3 sequence (DNA): TGTGCCAGCAGTTACTACGGTGAAGGGGCTGAAGCTTTCTTT.

The table lists this clonotype with a few counts. This chain joins TRBV7-9 and TRBJ2-3; D is unresolved. Germline CDR1 SEHNR, CDR2 FQNEAQ (reference sequence). The CDR3 is 13 amino acids. The germline V and J ends were trimmed by 2 bases and 2 bases, with 5 bases remaining between them. The CDR3 here is CASSLTYTDTQYF. The CDR3 DNA reads TGTGCCAGCAGCTTAACTTACACAGATACGCAGTATTTT.

The V and J genes are TRBV5-1 and TRBJ2-3; 10 bases align to TRBD1. This CDR3 comprises 15 residues. CDR1 and CDR2 from the germline V gene are SGHRS and YFSETQ. The junction had 4 bases not matched to a gene; V was cut back by 4 bases and J by 2 bases. The CDR3 DNA sequence: TGCGCCAGCAGCGTCGGGACAGGGGCCACAGATACGCAGTATTTT. This encodes CASSVGTGATDTQYF.

This clonotype came up many times. The CDR3 region is CASRLGGSYGYTF. CDR3 DNA sequence: TGTGCCAGCAGATTGGGAGGGTCCTATGGCTACACCTTC. This sequence joins TRBV28 and TRBJ1-2; D gene ambiguous. CDR1 is MDHEN, CDR2 SYDVKM, per germline. The CDR3 is made up of 13 amino acids. Trimming stripped 6 bases from V and 4 bases from J, with 12 bases between.

This chain uses TRBV29-1 with TRBJ2-1, with D tentatively TRBD1 or TRBD2 (5 bases each). Between the trimmed V and J ends, which lost 2 bases and 5 bases, there was a span of 16 bases. Germline V gene data show CDR1 as SQVTM and CDR2 as ANQGSEA. The CDR3 is 15 residues long. Here the CDR3 reads CSVETGNTGDNEQFF. The CDR3, as DNA: TGCAGCGTTGAAACGGGGAATACAGGAGACAATGAGCAGTTCTTC.

The gene calls are TRBV6-2 or TRBV6-3 and TRBJ2-5; 8 bases map to TRBD1. Germline V gene lookup returns CDR1 MNHEY and CDR2 SVGEGT. Germline trimming cut 6 bases from V and 1 base from J; bases unmatched to any gene: 7. CDR3 length: 15 residues. The CDR3: CASSPTDRGQETQYF. The CDR3 bases are TGTGCCAGCAGCCCGACCGACAGGGGCCAAGAGACCCAGTACTTC.

This clonotype was observed at least ten times. V usage is TRBV12-3 or TRBV12-4 and J usage is TRBJ2-3; 7 bases fit TRBD2. The CDR3 totals 17 residues. Trimming took 5 bases from V and 4 from J; bases not matched to a gene: 15. The CDR3 sequence: CASSPQKAGIAADTQYF. CDR3 in DNA: TGTGCCAGCAGTCCGCAAAAAGCGGGGATAGCGGCAGATACGCAGTATTTT.

The rearrangement links TRBV15 to TRBJ1-2; no clear D. This CDR3 region has 15 residues. Trimming removed 0 bases at V and 2 bases at J, with 10 bases between. Germline lookup yields CDR1 LNHNV and CDR2 YYDKDF (reference sequence). CDR3 sequence (DNA): TGTGCCACCAGCAGAGACTTGAGGAGGAACTATGGCTACACCTTC. Protein: CATSRDLRRNYGYTF. Drawing the rest from reference TRBV15 and TRBJ1-2, the complete variable domain is DAMVIQNPRYQVTQFGKPVTLSCSQTLNHNVMYWYQQKSSQAPKLLFHYYDKDFNNEADTPDNFQSRRPNTSFCFLDIRSPGLGDTAMYLCATSRDLRRNYGYTFGSGTRLTVV.

This chain uses TRBV6-5 with TRBJ2-3; maybe TRBD1 (5 bases). This CDR3 contains 14 residues. The germline V gene has CDR1 MNHEY and CDR2 SVGAGI. V lost 2 bases, J lost 1 base, and 7 bases lay in between. For the CDR3, the DNA is TGTGCCAGCAGTTACGACAGAGGCACAGATACGCAGTATTTT. It is translated as CASSYDRGTDTQYF.

CDR3 loop: CASSPYPNPRLGRNTEAFF. For the CDR3, the DNA is TGCGCCAGCAGCCCATACCCTAACCCGAGGTTGGGAAGGAACACTGAAGCTTTCTTT. This chain uses TRBV4-1 with TRBJ1-1, with D hard to call. Trimming took 4 bases from V and 1 from J, leaving 25 bases between them. The CDR3 is 19 residues long. CDR1 and CDR2 (germline): MGHRA, YSYEKL.

This clonotype was observed many times. CDR3 sequence (DNA): TGCAGCTCCATCCGGGGGAGGGCTGAAGCTTTCTTT. Its protein product is CSSIRGRAEAFF. The V and J genes are TRBV29-1 and TRBJ1-1, with D perhaps TRBD1 (5 bases). Trimming removed 8 bases at V and 6 bases at J, with 16 bases between. Germline assignment: CDR1 SQVTM and CDR2 ANQGSEA. CDR3 length equals 12 residues.

This clonotype was counted a few times. The genes are TRBV19 and TRBJ1-5, with D possibly matching TRBD1 (6 bases). Germline values: CDR1 LNHDA, CDR2 SQIVND (reference sequence). The CDR3 runs 13 residues. Trimming removed 6 bases at V and 7 bases at J, with 13 bases between. In nucleotides, the CDR3 is TGTGCCAGTAGAACGCGGGGGCTCCAGCCCCAGCATTTT. It is translated as CASRTRGLQPQHF. Based on the CDR3 plus reference TRBV19 and TRBJ1-5, the full variable domain is DGGITQSPKYLFRKEGQNVTLSCEQNLNHDAMYWYRQDPGQGLRLIYYSQIVNDFQKGDIAEGYSVSREKKESFPLTVTSAQKNPTAFYLCASRTRGLQPQHFGDGTRLSIL.

V gene TRBV6-5 combines with J gene TRBJ1-2; D gene unclear. The germline gives CDR1 MNHEY, CDR2 SVGAGI. Trimming pared 5 bases from V and 6 bases from J, leaving 19 bases between. CDR3 length: 15 amino acids. The CDR3 here is CASSNAEFGSDGYTF. As DNA, the CDR3 is TGTGCCAGCAGTAACGCGGAGTTTGGGTCGGATGGCTACACCTTC.

V and J are TRBV25-1 and TRBJ2-7, with D maybe TRBD1 (5 bases). The CDR3 totals 17 residues. Germline V lookup: CDR1 MGHDK, CDR2 SYGVNS. Trimming shortened V by 4 bases and J by 2 bases, and 21 bases separated the two germline ends. The CDR3: CASSVTWGAGSTYEQYF. CDR3 in DNA: TGTGCCAGCAGTGTAACGTGGGGCGCAGGGTCAACCTACGAGCAGTACTTC.

V is TRBV20-1 and J is TRBJ1-3, with a possible D match to TRBD1 (5 bases). V lost 5 bases to trimming and J lost 5 bases, with 16 bases between them. Per the germline V gene, CDR1 is DFQATT and CDR2 is SNEGSKA (reference sequence). The CDR3 has 14 amino acids. The CDR3 nucleotides are TGCAGTGCTGAGCAGGGAGTGAGGAGAAACACCATATATTTT. Protein: CSAEQGVRRNTIYF.

The table lists this clonotype with a few counts. The junction does not match germline at one end; this may be a read error. The V gene is TRBV7-2, the J gene TRBJ2-7; D gene ambiguous. The CDR3 has 13 residues. Germline CDR1 SGHTA, CDR2 FQGNSA. CDR3 protein: CASSLGLTSVPDF. The CDR3 nucleotides are TGTGCCAGCAGCTTGGGTTTAACCAGCGTCCCGGACTTC.

The chain combines TRBV19 with TRBJ2-5; perhaps TRBD1 as D (5 bases). Germline assignment: CDR1 LNHDA and CDR2 SQIVND (reference sequence). CDR3 length equals 14 residues. Trimming took off 3 bases at V and 1 base at J, with 9 bases between the two ends. Here the CDR3 reads CASSMDTIQETQYF. The CDR3 DNA reads as TGTGCCAGTAGTATGGACACGATCCAAGAGACCCAGTACTTC.

V usage is TRBV25-1 and J usage is TRBJ2-2; 12 bases fit TRBD1. V dropped 5 bases and J dropped 6; count of bases not matched to a gene: 16. Germline V lookup: CDR1 MGHDK, CDR2 SYGVNS. The CDR3 contains 19 residues. The CDR3 reads CASSKLKGQGANSAGELFF. CDR3 in DNA: TGTGCCAGCAGTAAATTAAAGGGACAGGGGGCGAACTCTGCCGGGGAGCTGTTTTTT.

V gene TRBV3-1 combines with J gene TRBJ2-1; 10 bases align to TRBD2. V dropped 8 bases and J dropped 4; count of bases not matched to a gene: 5. The CDR3 has 14 amino acids. Germline V CDR1 and CDR2: LGHDT, YNNKEL (reference sequence). The CDR3 loop reads CASRTSGIYNEQFF. In DNA, the CDR3 is TGTGCCAGCCGAACTAGCGGGATTTACAATGAGCAGTTCTTC.

This clonotype was counted only a few times. V and J are TRBV10-3 and TRBJ2-7; a weak D match, TRBD1 (6 bases). Germline loops: CDR1 ENHRY, CDR2 SYGVKD. Trimming cost V 6 bases and J 4 bases, with 13 bases left between them. There are 13 residues in the CDR3. The CDR3 DNA sequence: TGTGCCATCAGACACTTTGGGACATACGAGCAGTACTTC. Its translation: CAIRHFGTYEQYF.

This clonotype was found a few times. The chain recombines TRBV29-1 with TRBJ1-3, with a tentative D call TRBD1 (5 bases). Trimming removed 6 bases from V and 0 bases from J, with 21 bases in between. The CDR3 totals 17 residues. Germline loops: CDR1 SQVTM, CDR2 ANQGSEA. The DNA for the CDR3 is TGCAGCGTAACCACGGGGCAGAACAAACGCTCTGGAAACACCATATATTTT. Translation gives CSVTTGQNKRSGNTIYF.

This clonotype was counted a few times. The chain combines TRBV5-1 with TRBJ1-6; D gene ambiguous. This CDR3 region has 14 residues. With 0 bases removed from V and 5 bases from J, the gap between germline ends came to 6 bases. Germline V gives CDR1 SGHRS, CDR2 YFSETQ. As DNA, the CDR3 is TGCGCCAGCAGCTTGGACGGTCATAATTCACCCCTCCACTTT. Translation gives CASSLDGHNSPLHF.

This clonotype was seen at least ten times. The rearrangement uses TRBV5-1 and TRBJ1-4, with 9 bases aligning to TRBD1. CDR3 length equals 15 residues. V was pared by 5 bases and J by 3 bases, with 5 bases of the junction left unmatched. Germline lookup yields CDR1 SGHRS and CDR2 YFSETQ. The CDR3 DNA is TGCGCCAGCAGGTCCGGGACAGGGTCTAATGAAAAACTGTTTTTT. Amino acids: CASRSGTGSNEKLFF.

The sample holds a few counts of this clonotype. The DNA of the CDR3 is TGCGCCAGCAGCTTCGGGACAGCCTCCTATAATTCACCCCTCCACTTT. Translation: CASSFGTASYNSPLHF. This rearrangement joins TRBV5-1 to TRBJ1-6; 7 bases map to TRBD1. The CDR3 spans 16 residues. Germline V lookup: CDR1 SGHRS, CDR2 YFSETQ. The V gene end was trimmed by 2 bases and the J gene end by 0 bases; junction bases not matched to a gene: 2.